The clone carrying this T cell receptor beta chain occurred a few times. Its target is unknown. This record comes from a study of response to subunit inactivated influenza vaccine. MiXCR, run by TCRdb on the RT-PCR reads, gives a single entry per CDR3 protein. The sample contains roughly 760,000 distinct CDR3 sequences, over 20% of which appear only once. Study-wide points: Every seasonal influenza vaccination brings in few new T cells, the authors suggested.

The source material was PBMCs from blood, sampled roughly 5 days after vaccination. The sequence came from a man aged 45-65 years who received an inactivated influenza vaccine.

CDR3 sequence reads: CASSHSNQGNKQYF. The CDR3 coding sequence is TGTGCCAGCAGCCATAGTAATCAGGGGAACAAGCAGTACTTC. The chain has TRBV11-1 and TRBJ2-7; TRBD1 is a possible D gene (6 bases). Germline CDR1 is SGHAT and CDR2 is FQDESV (reference sequence). Deletions cut 5 bases from V and 8 bases from J, with 19 bases between. The CDR3 loop spans 14 amino acids.